Below, 5 T cell receptor beta chains from the same sample are listed, as sequenced in a study of T cells in women clearing cervical HPV infection (dated by TCRdb to 2016 to 2019). The library was generated by the immunoSEQ multiplex PCR assay. The source is immuneACCESS, and TCRdb retained only in-frame sequences with V and J called. Part of the clones is not carried over; for the studies checked, unresolved V genes explain less than half of this, and the remainder is unexplained. This sample's listing comprises about 48,000 clones. The top ten constitute about 1.5% of the sample. Material: blood buffy coat. The source is a woman between 18 and 70 years old with a cervical HPV16 infection that either progressed to CIN3+ or cleared (not recorded which).

In the case of this clone: The read falls 3 residues short of the CDR3 end, and the missing part is taken from the germline J gene. J is TRBJ1-1 and V is TRBV5-4; possible D gene TRBD1, 5 bases. Trimming took 1 base from V and 2 from J, leaving 9 bases between them. The germline V gene encodes CDR1 SGHNT and CDR2 YYREEE (reference sequence). The CDR3 consists of 14 residues. CDR3 bases read: TGTGCCAGCAGCTTGACCCAGGGTAACACTGAA. Its protein is CASSLTQGNTE. The whole CDR3 protein reads CASSLTQGNTEAFF.

Comments on this clone: The CDR3 extends 3 residues past the end of the read, so its final part is completed from the germline J gene. The gene calls are TRBV10-1 and TRBJ2-3, with D perhaps TRBD2 (5 bases). The CDR3 spans 15 residues. In germline, CDR1 is WNHNN, CDR2 SYGVQD (reference sequence). Trimming took off 6 bases at V and 1 base at J, with 14 bases between the two ends. This chain's CDR3 is CASSQSGIRTDTQYF. The CDR3 bases that were read are TGCGCCAGCAGCCAGAGCGGAATCCGCACAGATACG.

About this clone: The read terminates 3 residues ahead of where the CDR3 ends, so the germline J gene completes it. The chain couples TRBV19 to TRBJ2-1, with 9 positions matching TRBD2. The V gene's germline CDR1 is LNHDA and CDR2 SQIVND (reference sequence). This CDR3 is 15 amino acids long. V gave up 7 bases and J gave up 0 bases; unmatched junction bases: 4. CDR3 protein: CASMLAGSSYNEQFF. The sequenced CDR3 bases are TGTGCCAGTATGCTAGCGGGGAGCTCCTACAATGAG.

As regards this clone: The read comes to an end 3 residues before the CDR3 does, leaving the germline J gene to fill in the end. The chain links TRBV20-1 to TRBJ2-4; the match to TRBD1 covers 7 bases. The V gene's germline CDR1 is DFQATT and CDR2 SNEGSKA (reference sequence). CDR3 size: 13 residues. The DNA read from the CDR3 is TGCAGTGCTCTACAGGGGAATCATCAGCCT. It codes for CSALQGNHQP. The whole CDR3 region reads CSALQGNHQPQYF.

Worth noting for this clone: The CDR3 extends 3 residues past the end of the read, so its final part is completed from the germline J gene. The V and J genes are TRBV19 and TRBJ2-3; 7 positions agree with TRBD1. V was clipped by 4 bases and J by 3 bases; unmatched bases: 10. The germline gives CDR1 LNHDA, CDR2 SQIVND (reference sequence). There are 16 residues in the CDR3. The CDR3 sequence is CASSKGAGGDTDTQYF. CDR3 DNA, as far as it was read: TGTGCCAGTAGTAAGGGGGCAGGGGGTGATACAGATACG.